This T cell receptor (beta chain) emerged from a study of post-analysis software for immune sequencing data. Trimming took off 4 bases at V and 4 bases at J, with 17 bases between the two ends. This CDR3 comprises 15 residues. Germline lookup yields CDR1 SGHKS and CDR2 YYEKEE (reference sequence). Concerning this clonotype itself: Its target is unknown.

Study-level points and caveats: Strong co-clustering by F measure was evident for samples that had been prepared in the same batch. Compared with controls, patients had more of five TRBV segments, including TRBV5-6, TRBV5-1 and TRBV20-1.

Carried by the TCR beta cDNA libraries were unique molecular identifiers. Each sample of about 1 to 10 million input T cells yielded around 500,000 cDNA molecules, so each molecule approximated one T cell. Each CDR3 protein is one row after TCRdb ran MiXCR on the PCR reads. The sample holds some 890,000 distinct CDR3 sequences; approximately 53% are singletons and the top ten take over 4%. This clonotype was obtained from a girl between 10 and 17 years old with multiple sclerosis. Sequencing was done on a sample of blood. The rearrangement links TRBV5-5 to TRBJ2-5, with D perhaps TRBD1 (6 bases). CDR3 sequence reads: CASSVKQGWGETQYF. CDR3 nucleotide sequence: TGTGCCAGCAGCGTAAAACAGGGCTGGGGAGAGACCCAGTACTTC.